This T cell receptor (beta chain) was retrieved from a study of cytomegalovirus exposure and HLA in healthy donors (dated by TCRdb to between 2016 and 2019). For the wider study: According to an earlier analysis of 550 to 750 of the donors, some 170 million T cells yielded 90 million to 130 million unique TCR beta sequences and about 280 Gb of sequence data. An early release that covered about 600 HLA-typed donors contained approximately 320 gigabases of sequencing data and some 87 million unique TCR sequences. Of the 350 to 400 genotyped donors, around 81% fell in the genetic ancestry cluster associated with self-reported Caucasian donors. The study was designed to test whether signatures of past pathogen exposure could be identified by cataloging public T cell receptors. The study profiled the T cell repertoires of under 700 subjects by immunosequencing and related them to cytomegalovirus serostatus. A separate validation cohort of 100 to 150 different subjects was used in addition to the roughly 670-subject first cohort. To predict cytomegalovirus infection status, the study combined high-throughput TCR immunosequencing, statistical association of individual TCRs with disease status, and machine learning. A later analysis re-examined previously published TCR beta repertoires from several hundred donors and added high-resolution HLA genotyping to investigate patterns of TCR occurrence. Rather than using new phenotypic data, the later analysis identified candidate immune exposures from TCR beta sequences and from how often those sequences occurred across donors. An earlier analysis of roughly 580 of the donors used high-throughput TCR beta sequencing to judge whether each TCR beta V gene segment behaved as functional or pseudogenic. Alongside the repertoire data, information on donor age, sex, ethnicity and CMV serostatus was compiled. In a later genetic analysis, genome-wide SNP genotypes for about 65% of the 666 donors were used, and that subset was treated as a discovery cohort. Every discovery cohort repertoire had been produced on one sequencing platform. Both class I and class II loci were covered by HLA typing, at four-digit resolution. Typing coverage differed by locus: A, B, C, DRB1 and DQB1 were typed in roughly 620-630 donors, DQA1 in about 510, DPA1 in 600 to 610, and DPB1 in about 450. Several DR-DQ haplotypes were handled as single units for association and clustering because linkage in the cohort was strong. Across some 400 genotyped donors of the cohort, an average of approximately 240,000 unique TCR beta nucleotide sequences per donor were sequenced, and 15% to 20% of those sequences were non-productive. The full study reports these points: A group of highly shared sequence variants was considered likely to be a technical artifact of the sequencing pipeline. Compared with equally common non-associated chains, HLA-associated TCR beta chains in a later analysis were more clonally expanded and had lower generation probabilities. In a later analysis, most CMV-associated TCR beta chains were found to appear HLA-restricted, with HLA associations seemingly driven largely by CMV exposure. Assigning TCR associations to individual alleles was difficult when HLA alleles, especially DR and DQ, strongly co-occurred. In a later analysis, 16,951 TCR beta sequences were associated with specific HLA alleles at a false discovery rate of 0.05. The 87-base-pair reads could not distinguish some IMGT-functional V segments, including TRBV6-2 and TRBV6-3, so those segments were excluded. A later analysis found that TCR association rates varied across HLA loci, with DRB1 alleles showing the most associated TCRs and HLA-C alleles the fewest. The classifier was reported to diagnose cytomegalovirus status with high specificity and sensitivity in both the original and validation cohorts. Because some donors lacked HLA typing at each locus, the association tests relied only on the typed subset. The study gave a list of about 160 TCR beta chains associated with cytomegalovirus. An earlier analysis of 450 to 750 of the donors showed that most TCR beta V segments appeared in productive rearrangements either about 87% or about 30% of the time, which broadly matched IMGT annotations. In vitro tests confirmed that a few of the cytomegalovirus-associated TCR beta chains recognize cytomegalovirus antigens. The cohort was sequenced for TCR beta chains only, and without alpha or paired-chain data the features that could be detected were limited. The authors suggested that the approach could potentially be extended to other disease states and immunological phenotypes. Compared with the roughly 720-donor mean, donors in an Asian-associated ancestry cluster had fewer N-insertions in productive TCRs, according to a later genetic analysis. The only immune exposure information available for the cohort was CMV serostatus. Because counts were too low, seventeen rarely observed V segments, including chromosome 9 orphons, were left out of the earlier analysis of 587 of the donors. Linkage disequilibrium might explain the correlated functional status among segregating V segments, but an unknown experimental factor could not be ruled out. Roughly uniform sequencing depth across donors was assumed in presence/absence analyses, although this assumption may not hold. Most TCR sequences were observed very rarely across donors, whereas some public TCRs were present in many individuals. A later genetic analysis associated a missense DCLRE1C variant with V-gene and J-gene trimming of TCR beta chains, and an independent cohort replicated the association. A further reported finding was that TCR beta sequences accurately predicted the HLA-A and HLA-B alleles for most subjects in the first cohort. Several of the top co-occurrence clusters appeared to be linked to parvovirus B19, influenza, CMV and Epstein-Barr virus, according to a later analysis.

Comment on this clone: It has no known antigen specificity. Base qualities are missing; no much larger clone stands one base away.

CDR3 length: 15 amino acids, cysteine to phenylalanine. Just the 45-base CDR3 DNA is kept, in frame starting at base 1. V is cut by 3 bases and J by 7 bases, and the space between the germline ends is 16 bases. The germline V gene (reference sequence) yields MNHEY for CDR1 and SMNVEV for CDR2. The cohort was made up of roughly 670 healthy bone marrow donors. All cohort members were sampled while nominally healthy, although unrecorded immune exposures were likely present. The donor tested CMV seronegative, placing the donor among the roughly 350 seronegative members of the cohort. A peripheral blood sample was provided by each donor, and peripheral blood mononuclear cells were used for TCR beta sequencing. The Qiagen DNeasy Blood Extraction Kit was used to extract genomic DNA from the blood cell samples. Library preparation employed the immunoSEQ multiplex PCR assay. For the multiplex PCR, a mixture combining 60 forward primers for TCR Vbeta segments and 13 reverse primers for TCR Jbeta segments was used. A multiplex PCR assay on genomic DNA amplified the CDR3 region of rearranged TCR beta genes. Amplified TCR beta libraries were sequenced as 87-base-pair reads on the Illumina HiSeq System. Under the source paper's analysis protocol: A later analysis counted tens of millions of unique TCR beta chains across the 666 repertoires, and 9.5 million to 11 million of these chains were shared by at least two donors. A nearest-neighbor algorithm error-corrected the raw reads and collapsed the reads into unique sequences, merging closely related sequences to remove PCR and sequencing errors. To assign V, D and J gene segments, CDR3 sequences were aligned to IMGT reference sequences. For a sequence to be retained, a match of at least six nucleotides to both a V gene segment and a J gene segment was required. A rearrangement counted as productive if the CDR3 had no stop codons and remained in frame with V and J, and every other rearrangement counted as non-productive. CDR3 was defined according to IMGT convention as the region running from the second conserved V-encoded cysteine to the conserved J-encoded phenylalanine. The earlier analysis of some 540 of the donors excluded any sequence lacking an unambiguous match to a single V gene segment. In an earlier analysis of roughly 500 of the donors, V segments were called functional above 56.7% productive rearrangements and were called segregating when the between-donor standard deviation exceeded 5%. A statistical classification framework was built to diagnose cytomegalovirus status from the catalog of TCR beta chain sequences. V and J gene assignment, in a later analysis, came from comparing TCR nucleotide sequences with IMGT/GENE-DB human TR gene sequences. Using the TCRdist pipeline, a later analysis assigned CDR3 sequences along with most-parsimonious VDJ recombination scenarios. In a later analysis, every TCR beta chain was defined by the combination of its CDR3 amino acid sequence and its V-gene family, and reads without a unique V-gene family were dropped. As a way to deal with suspected cross-contamination and a sequencing artifact, a later analysis dropped over 550 nucleotide sequences that were highly shared and had low generation probability. For each public chain, a later analysis derived a clonal expansion index from normalized ranks of inferred template counts within each repertoire. A later analysis computed generation probabilities with a VDJ recombination model fitted to out-of-frame rearrangements, and checked the results against IGoR. Hypergeometric tests were used in a later analysis to score TCR-TCR, TCR-HLA and TCR-CMV co-occurrence, with a repertoire-size bias correction applied to the TCR pairs. In a later analysis, false discovery rates were estimated by permuting HLA or CMV assignments 20 times. In a later analysis, co-occurring TCRs were grouped with DBSCAN, and TCRdist sequence similarity was added when clustering was performed within HLA-allele-positive subsets. Co-occurrence clustering excluded repertoires with fewer than 30,000 or more than 120,000 public chains, plus five with anomalous nucleotide sharing. TCRdb took this table from immuneACCESS and kept in-frame rearrangements with V and J called. Such tables lack part of the clones; where checked against another copy, unresolved V genes explain under half of the gap, and the rest is unexplained. V, J and clone size reflect that table, while D and trimming were determined from the DNA. The sample profile shows about 140,000 clones; 76% of them were found once. Less than 2% of the sample comes from the top ten.

The origin of this receptor is a man in his forties in good health and CMV-seronegative. The chain was built from TRBV27 and TRBJ2-1; matching of 6 bases hints at TRBD2 as the D gene. The specimen sequenced was PBMCs. The CDR3 reads CASSFRGAGKNEQFF. The DNA sequence is as follows: TGTGCCAGCAGTTTCCGCGGGGCAGGGAAGAATGAGCAGTTCTTC.